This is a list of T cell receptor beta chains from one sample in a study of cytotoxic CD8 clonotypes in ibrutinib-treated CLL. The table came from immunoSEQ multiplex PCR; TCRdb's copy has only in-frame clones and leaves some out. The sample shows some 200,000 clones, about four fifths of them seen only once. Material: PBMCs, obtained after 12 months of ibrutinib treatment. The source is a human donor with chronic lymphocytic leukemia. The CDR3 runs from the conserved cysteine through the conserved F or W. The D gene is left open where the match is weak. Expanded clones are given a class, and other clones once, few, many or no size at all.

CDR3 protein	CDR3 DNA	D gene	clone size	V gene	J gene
CASSPALDGGPDQPQHF	TGCGCCAGCAGCCCGGCCTTGGACGGGGGGCCCGATCAGCCCCAGCATTTT	NA	NA	TRBV5-1	TRBJ1-5
CASSPPEWETEQETQYF	TGTGCCAGCTCACCACCAGAATGGGAAACAGAACAAGAGACCCAGTACTTC	NA	NA	TRBV18	TRBJ2-5
CAWGSGSAYNSPLHF	TGTGCCTGGGGGTCTGGGTCCGCCTATAATTCACCCCTCCACTTT	NA	NA	TRBV30	TRBJ1-6
CASSNWGTEAFF	TGTGCCAGTAGTAATTGGGGGACTGAAGCTTTCTTT	NA	NA	TRBV19	TRBJ1-1
CASSPSTGELFF	TGTGCCAGCAGCCCCAGCACCGGGGAGCTGTTTTTT	NA	few	TRBV11-3	TRBJ2-2
CASSARLGGAHTEAFF	TGTGCCAGTAGTGCTCGGCTTGGGGGGGCCCACACTGAAGCTTTCTTT	NA	NA	TRBV19	TRBJ1-1
CASREQGVAFF	TGTGCCAGCAGGGAGCAGGGTGTAGCTTTCTTT	NA	NA	TRBV2	TRBJ1-1
CASSYSGLTDTQYF	TGTGCCAGCAGTTACTCTGGCCTTACAGATACGCAGTATTTT	NA	NA	TRBV6-5	TRBJ2-3
CASSPGQGKTEAFF	TGTGCCAGTAGTCCGGGACAGGGGAAGACTGAAGCTTTCTTT	TRBD1	NA	TRBV19	TRBJ1-1
CAWHRVFEAFF	TGTGCCTGGCACAGAGTCTTTGAAGCTTTCTTT	NA	once	TRBV30	TRBJ1-1
CASSLSGRSGPRDNEQFF	TGCGCCAGCAGCTTAAGTGGTAGAAGCGGACCCCGGGACAATGAGCAGTTCTTC	NA	NA	TRBV4-1	TRBJ2-1
CASWGSWSTGELFF	TGTGCCAGCTGGGGGAGTTGGAGCACCGGGGAGCTGTTTTTT	NA	NA	TRBV18	TRBJ2-2
CASSVRVGNSPLHF	TGTGCCAGCAGCGTTAGGGTGGGAAATTCACCCCTCCACTTT	NA	NA	TRBV5-8	TRBJ1-6
CASSGGTSGLTYNEQFF	TGCGCCAGCAGCGGAGGGACTAGCGGATTGACCTACAATGAGCAGTTCTTC	TRBD2	once	TRBV5-1	TRBJ2-1
CAISASDSTEAFF	TGTGCCATCAGTGCCTCTGACTCAACTGAAGCTTTCTTT	NA	NA	TRBV10-3	TRBJ1-1
CASSLSQFSYEQYF	TGTGCCAGCAGTTTATCGCAGTTCTCCTACGAGCAGTACTTC	NA	NA	TRBV27	TRBJ2-7